A selection of T cell receptor beta chains follows, all from one sample in a study of blood T cell repertoires in COVID-19. The repertoire was sequenced with immunoSEQ multiplex PCR; TCRdb's copy has only in-frame clones and lacks some. The data contain 140,000 to 150,000 clones, about 84% of them singletons. Sequenced sample: peripheral blood. These TCRs come from a man in his sixties with active or convalescent COVID-19. CDR3s include the opening cysteine and the closing phenylalanine or tryptophan.

V,J,CDR3
TRBV5-1,TRBJ2-1,CASRGRTGEQFF
TRBV5-1,TRBJ1-3,CASTMTGEQDTIYF
TRBV5-8,TRBJ2-2,CASRFGAGVTGELFF
TRBV2,TRBJ1-5,CASRADRAGGPQHF
TRBV30,TRBJ2-1,CAWSVLRGNEQFF
TRBV18,TRBJ1-2,CASSPDRGRLNYGYTF
TRBV10-3,TRBJ1-4,CAISESFPGQQNEKLFF
TRBV12-3/TRBV12-4,TRBJ2-7,CASSRDRGREQYF
TRBV2,TRBJ1-4,CASSRPGTENEKLFF
TRBV6-5,TRBJ1-5,CATLTGVYSNQPQHF
TRBV4-3,TRBJ1-5,CASSFQGEPQHF
TRBV4-1,TRBJ2-5,CASSQTGPLQETQYF
TRBV19,TRBJ2-5,CASSTQLGLAGETQYF
TRBV7-2,TRBJ2-7,CASSLGLAGREQYF
TRBV28,TRBJ2-2,CASSKTSGGTGELFF
TRBV4-1,TRBJ1-2,CASSIRQGDYGYTF
TRBV5-4,TRBJ1-3,CASSFRGGGNTIYF
TRBV28,TRBJ2-3,CASSYLGSADTQYF
TRBV5-1,TRBJ1-2,CASSSGQPLMGYTF
TRBV19,TRBJ1-1,CASSSWTGQNTEAFF
TRBV29-1,TRBJ2-7,CSAATGVVEQYF
TRBV18,TRBJ2-3,CASSPAAGVPVTDTQYF
TRBV9,TRBJ2-7,CASSVALSGSSYEQYF
TRBV2,TRBJ2-1,CASSRGLYNEQFF